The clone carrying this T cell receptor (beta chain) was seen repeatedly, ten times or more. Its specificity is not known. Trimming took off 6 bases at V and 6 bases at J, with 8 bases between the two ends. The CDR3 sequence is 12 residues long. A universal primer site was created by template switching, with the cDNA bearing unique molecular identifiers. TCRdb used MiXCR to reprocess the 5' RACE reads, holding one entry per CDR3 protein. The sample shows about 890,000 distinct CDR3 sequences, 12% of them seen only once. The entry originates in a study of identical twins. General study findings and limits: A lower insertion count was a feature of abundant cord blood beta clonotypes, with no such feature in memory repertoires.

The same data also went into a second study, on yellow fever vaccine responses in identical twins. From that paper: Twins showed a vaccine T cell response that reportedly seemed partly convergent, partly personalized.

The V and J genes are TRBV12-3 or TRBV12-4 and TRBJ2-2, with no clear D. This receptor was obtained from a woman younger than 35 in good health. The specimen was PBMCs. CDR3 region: CASRQYAGELFF. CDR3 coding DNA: TGTGCCAGCAGGCAATATGCCGGGGAGCTGTTTTTT.